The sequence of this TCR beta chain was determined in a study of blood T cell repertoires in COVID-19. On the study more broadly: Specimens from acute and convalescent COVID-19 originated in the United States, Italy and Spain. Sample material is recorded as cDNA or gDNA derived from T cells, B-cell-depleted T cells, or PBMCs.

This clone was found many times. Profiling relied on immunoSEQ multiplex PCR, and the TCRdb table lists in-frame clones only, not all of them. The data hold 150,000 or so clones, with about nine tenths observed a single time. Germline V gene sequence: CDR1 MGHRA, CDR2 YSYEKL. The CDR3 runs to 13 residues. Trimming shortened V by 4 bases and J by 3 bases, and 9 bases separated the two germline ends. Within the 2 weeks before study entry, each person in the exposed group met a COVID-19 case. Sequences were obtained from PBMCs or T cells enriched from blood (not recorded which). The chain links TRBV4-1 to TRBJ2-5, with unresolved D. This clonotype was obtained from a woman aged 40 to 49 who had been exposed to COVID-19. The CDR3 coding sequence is TGCGCCAGCAGCCCGTTCCGAGAAGAGACCCAGTACTTC. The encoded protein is CASSPFREETQYF.